Sequencing of this T cell receptor (beta chain) was carried out in a study of beta chain features in type 1 diabetes. General study results and limits: A greater similarity of naive, central memory and Treg TCRB repertoires was seen among patients than among healthy donors. These data did not resolve whether HLA type affects TCRB rearrangement. For Type 1 diabetes patients, all four CD4+ subsets carried TCRB CDR3s that were moderately but significantly shorter.

A single heparinised draw of roughly 0.11 L on average was taken per donor. This clone was picked up a small number of times. Its target is unknown. The sequenced template was cDNA made from the entire isolated RNA. Method: immunoSEQ multiplex PCR; TCRdb's copy keeps in-frame clones and lacks some. The sample carries some 330,000 clones, around 12% recorded once. There are 16 residues in the CDR3. V lost 5 bases, J lost 5 bases, and 6 bases stayed unmatched. Per the germline V gene, CDR1 is LNHNV and CDR2 is YYDKDF (reference sequence). Sequencing was carried out using naive CD4+ T cells from blood. The receptor was isolated from a woman aged 18-29 years with type 1 diabetes. The chain is built from TRBV15 and TRBJ2-1; 13 bases match TRBD2. The CDR3: CATSRTGLAGNNEQFF. Written as DNA, the CDR3 is TGTGCCACCAGCCGGACGGGACTAGCGGGGAACAATGAGCAGTTCTTC.